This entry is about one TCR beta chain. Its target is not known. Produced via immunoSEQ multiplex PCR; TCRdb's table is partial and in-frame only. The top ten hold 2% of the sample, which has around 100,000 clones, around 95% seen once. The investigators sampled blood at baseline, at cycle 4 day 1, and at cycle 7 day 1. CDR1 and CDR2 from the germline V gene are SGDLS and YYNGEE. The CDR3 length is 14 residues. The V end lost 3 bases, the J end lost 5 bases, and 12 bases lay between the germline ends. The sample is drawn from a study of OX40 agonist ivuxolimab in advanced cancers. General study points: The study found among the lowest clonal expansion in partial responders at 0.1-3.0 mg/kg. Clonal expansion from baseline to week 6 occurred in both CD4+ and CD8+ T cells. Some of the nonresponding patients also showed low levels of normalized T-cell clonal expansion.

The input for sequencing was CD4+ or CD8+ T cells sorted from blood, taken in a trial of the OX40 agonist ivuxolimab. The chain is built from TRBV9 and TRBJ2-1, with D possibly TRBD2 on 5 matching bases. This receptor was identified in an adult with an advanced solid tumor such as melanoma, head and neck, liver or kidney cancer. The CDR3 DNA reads TGTGCCAGCAGCGCGGGGTCGGAAGACAATGAGCAGTTCTTC. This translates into CASSAGSEDNEQFF.